This T cell receptor (beta chain) originates from a study of memory CD4+ T cells and cytomegalovirus serostatus. As for this clone: The antigen is unknown.

General study points: Suggested: most of the CMV-linked TCR signature lies in CD4+ memory cells.

CDR3 size: 14 residues. The V gene lost 2 bases and the J gene lost 2 bases, with 12 bases spanning the gap. Germline values: CDR1 GTSNPN, CDR2 SVGIG (reference sequence). Single viable CD3+CD4+CD8-CD45RO+ cells were sorted as the memory CD4+ T cells. Donors' CMV status reflects serum IgG against pp150, pp28, p38, p52. Generated by immunoSEQ multiplex PCR, the TCRdb table keeps only in-frame clones and is missing some. Of roughly 50,000 clones in the sample, 82% were seen once. The source is an adult in good health and CMV-seronegative. Some clones in this sample may be carry-over from other donors' samples. Sequencing was done on a sample of memory CD4+ T cells from blood. The chain couples TRBV30 to TRBJ2-5; possibly TRBD1 for D (6 bases). CDR3 amino acids: CAWSKGRGQETQYF. CDR3 bases: TGTGCCTGGAGTAAGGGAAGGGGGCAAGAGACCCAGTACTTC. Filled out from reference TRBV30 and TRBJ2-5, the complete variable domain reads SQTIHQWPATLVQPVGSPLSLECTVEGTSNPNLYWYRQAAGRGLQLLFYSVGIGQISSEVPQNLSASRPQDRQFILSSKKLLLSDSGFYLCAWSKGRGQETQYFGPGTRLLVL.